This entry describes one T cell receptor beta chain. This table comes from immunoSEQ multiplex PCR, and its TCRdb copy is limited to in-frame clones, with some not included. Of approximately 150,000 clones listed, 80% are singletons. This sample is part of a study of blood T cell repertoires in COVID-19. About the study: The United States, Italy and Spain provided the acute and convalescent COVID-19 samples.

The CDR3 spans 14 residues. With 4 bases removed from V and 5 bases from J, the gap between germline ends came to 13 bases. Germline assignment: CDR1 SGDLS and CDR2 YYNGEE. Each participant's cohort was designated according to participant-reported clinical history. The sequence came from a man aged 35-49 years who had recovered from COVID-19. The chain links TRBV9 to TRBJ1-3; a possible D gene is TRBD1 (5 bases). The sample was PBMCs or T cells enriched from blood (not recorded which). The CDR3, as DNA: TGTGCCAGCAGCAAACCAGGGATAAGAAACACCATATATTTT. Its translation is CASSKPGIRNTIYF.